Below are 3 T cell receptor beta chains sequenced from a single sample in a study of blood T cell repertoires in COVID-19. Libraries were prepared by immunoSEQ multiplex PCR; TCRdb keeps only in-frame clonotypes and omits some of them. The sample shows a few hundred thousand clones, roughly nine tenths of them seen only once. Sample: PBMCs or T cells enriched from blood (not recorded which). The receptor set was obtained from a woman in her 40s who had been exposed to COVID-19.

This sequence joins TRBV2 and TRBJ2-6; D uncertain. The CDR3 runs to 15 residues. Trimming stripped 6 bases from V and 0 bases from J, with 9 bases between. Germline CDR1 SNHLY, CDR2 FYNNEI. CDR3 sequence (DNA): TGTGCCAGCAGGAGTCGTAGCTCTGGGGCCAACGTCCTGACTTTC. It translates to CASRSRSSGANVLTF.

Points on this clone: Other DNA sequences in the same sample also yield this CDR3. The genes are TRBV18 and TRBJ1-1; tentative D call: TRBD1 (5 bases). Germline lookup yields CDR1 KGHSH and CDR2 LQKENI. Trimming cost V 2 bases and J 1 base, with 8 bases left between them. CDR3 length equals 14 residues. The CDR3 protein is CASSPGAGNTEAFF. Here the CDR3 DNA reads TGTGCCAGCTCACCAGGGGCCGGGAACACTGAAGCTTTCTTT. Full variable domain (outside the CDR3, taken from reference TRBV18 and TRBJ1-1): NAGVMQNPRHLVRRRGQEARLRCSPMKGHSHVYWYRQLPEEGLKFMVYLQKENIIDESGMPKERFSAEFPKEGPSILRIQQVVRGDSAAYFCASSPGAGNTEAFFGQGTRLTVV.

The chain has TRBV7-2 and TRBJ1-6; weak D call: TRBD1 (5 bases). This CDR3 has 15 residues. The germline CDR1 and CDR2 sequences are SGHTA and FQGNSA. V lost 1 base, J lost 11 bases, and 15 bases lay in between. The CDR3 protein is CASSLEWDGSTPLHF. The CDR3 DNA is TGTGCCAGCAGCTTAGAGTGGGACGGGAGCACACCCCTCCACTTT.